This T cell receptor (beta chain) was retrieved from a study of cytomegalovirus exposure and HLA in healthy donors. The CDR3 is 13 amino acids. Trimming left V 4 bases short and J 7 bases short, with 15 bases between. Germline V gene data show CDR1 as SGHRS and CDR2 as YFSETQ. Produced via immunoSEQ multiplex PCR; TCRdb's table is partial and in-frame only. The sample has about 160,000 clones, roughly nine tenths seen once. Specimen: PBMCs. The receptor's source is a woman aged 25 to 39 in good health and CMV-seronegative. The V gene is TRBV5-1, the J gene TRBJ2-7; D may match TRBD1 or TRBD2 (5 bases each). CDR3 bases: TGCGCCAGCAGCGGCCCTGGGGGTGAAGAGCAGTACTTC. It translates to CASSGPGGEEQYF.